This T cell receptor (beta chain) came from a study of T cell responses to AZD1222 COVID-19 vaccine. CDR1 and CDR2 (germline): SGHDT, YYEEEE. V was cut by 0 bases and J by 0 bases, with 4 bases left in between. The CDR3 extends over 14 amino acids. Produced via immunoSEQ multiplex PCR; TCRdb's table is partial and in-frame only. The table lists approximately 77,000 clones, approximately 92% of them singletons. The sequencing used peripheral blood, collected 28 days after the second AZD1222 dose. The rearrangement joins TRBV5-6 to TRBJ2-1; D not resolved. The TCR sequence derives from an adult who received the AZD1222 COVID-19 vaccine. The chain's CDR3 is CASSLGSSYNEQFF. CDR3 nucleotide sequence: TGTGCCAGCAGCTTGGGTAGCTCCTACAATGAGCAGTTCTTC.